These T cell receptor beta chains were read from a single sample in a study of cytomegalovirus exposure and HLA in healthy donors. Measured with immunoSEQ multiplex PCR; TCRdb has only the in-frame clones, and not every one. This sample carries 110,000 to 150,000 clones, approximately 93% of them seen once, and the ten largest clones take 0.6% to 0.85%. The sample consisted of PBMCs. These receptor sequences come from a man aged 18 to 29 in good health and CMV-seronegative. The CDR3 runs from the conserved cysteine through the conserved F or W. A D gene is named only where the DNA matches it firmly. Part of the rows lack a size; the others show once, few, many or a class for expanded clones.

clone_size: .
d_call: .
j_call: TRBJ2-2
v_call: TRBV5-1
cdr3_aa: CASSLSGNTGELFF
cdr3_nt: TGCGCCAGCAGCTTGTCAGGGAACACCGGGGAGCTGTTTTTT

clone_size: .
d_call: .
j_call: TRBJ1-4
v_call: TRBV18
cdr3_aa: CASSHRRDTRNEKLFF
cdr3_nt: TGTGCCAGCTCTCACCGTAGGGACACACGGAATGAAAAACTGTTTTTT

clone_size: .
d_call: TRBD2
j_call: TRBJ2-1
v_call: TRBV30
cdr3_aa: CAWRVTGGYNEQFF
cdr3_nt: TGTGCCTGGAGGGTGACGGGAGGCTACAATGAGCAGTTCTTC

clone_size: few
d_call: .
j_call: TRBJ1-3
v_call: TRBV5-3
cdr3_aa: CARSFPQGRTGNTIYF
cdr3_nt: TGTGCCAGAAGCTTCCCCCAGGGTCGGACTGGAAACACCATATATTTT

clone_size: .
d_call: TRBD2
j_call: TRBJ2-7
v_call: TRBV7-2
cdr3_aa: CASSFSGGRYEQYF
cdr3_nt: TGTGCCAGCAGCTTTAGCGGGGGGAGGTACGAGCAGTACTTC

clone_size: .
d_call: TRBD2
j_call: TRBJ2-3
v_call: TRBV9
cdr3_aa: CASSVSGLAGETDTQYF
cdr3_nt: TGTGCCAGCAGCGTGTCAGGACTAGCGGGAGAAACAGATACGCAGTATTTT

clone_size: .
d_call: TRBD2
j_call: TRBJ2-1
v_call: TRBV7-6
cdr3_aa: CASSLVGRTSGRWNEQFF
cdr3_nt: TGTGCCAGCAGCTTAGTGGGGAGGACTAGCGGGAGGTGGAATGAGCAGTTCTTC

clone_size: .
d_call: .
j_call: TRBJ1-2
v_call: TRBV2
cdr3_aa: CASSGRTAGTF
cdr3_nt: TGTGCCAGCAGTGGAAGGACAGCGGGGACCTTC

clone_size: .
d_call: .
j_call: TRBJ2-5
v_call: TRBV21-1
cdr3_aa: CASSKGLVVSQETQYF
cdr3_nt: TGTGCCAGCAGCAAAGGGTTAGTAGTGAGCCAAGAGACCCAGTACTTC

clone_size: .
d_call: TRBD2
j_call: TRBJ2-1
v_call: TRBV9
cdr3_aa: CASSAPLAGGPDEQFF
cdr3_nt: TGTGCCAGCAGCGCGCCCTTAGCGGGAGGGCCTGATGAGCAGTTCTTC

clone_size: .
d_call: TRBD2
j_call: TRBJ2-1
v_call: TRBV29-1
cdr3_aa: CSGEGLAGEWSYNEQFF
cdr3_nt: TGCAGCGGTGAGGGACTAGCGGGAGAGTGGTCCTACAATGAGCAGTTCTTC

clone_size: .
d_call: TRBD1
j_call: TRBJ2-2
v_call: TRBV7-9
cdr3_aa: CASSFPIRRGTGVAGELFF
cdr3_nt: TGTGCCAGCAGCTTCCCAATACGCAGGGGGACAGGGGTTGCCGGGGAGCTGTTTTTT

clone_size: .
d_call: .
j_call: TRBJ2-7
v_call: TRBV5-4
cdr3_aa: CASSLAGEGGYEQYF
cdr3_nt: TGTGCCAGCAGCTTGGCCGGCGAAGGCGGCTACGAGCAGTACTTC

clone_size: .
d_call: .
j_call: TRBJ2-7
v_call: TRBV5-4
cdr3_aa: CASSGGQFSSYEQYF
cdr3_nt: TGTGCCAGCAGCGGTGGACAGTTCTCCTCCTACGAGCAGTACTTC

clone_size: few
d_call: TRBD2
j_call: TRBJ2-7
v_call: TRBV5-6
cdr3_aa: CASSLFISGGSALPYEQYF
cdr3_nt: TGTGCCAGCAGCTTGTTTATTAGCGGGGGGTCGGCCTTACCCTACGAGCAGTACTTC

clone_size: .
d_call: TRBD1
j_call: TRBJ2-2
v_call: TRBV4-1
cdr3_aa: CASSVTGGKSEELFF
cdr3_nt: TGCGCCAGCAGTGTGACAGGGGGAAAAAGTGAGGAGCTGTTTTTT

clone_size: .
d_call: TRBD2
j_call: TRBJ2-5
v_call: TRBV4-1
cdr3_aa: CASSHLLAGGSQETQYF
cdr3_nt: TGCGCCAGCAGCCATCTTCTAGCGGGGGGTAGCCAAGAGACCCAGTACTTC

clone_size: .
d_call: .
j_call: TRBJ2-7
v_call: TRBV5-5
cdr3_aa: CASSDGRTYEQYF
cdr3_nt: TGTGCCAGCAGCGATGGGAGAACCTACGAGCAGTACTTC

clone_size: .
d_call: TRBD2
j_call: TRBJ2-3
v_call: TRBV9
cdr3_aa: CASSVLAGGPTSTDTQYF
cdr3_nt: TGTGCCAGCAGCGTACTAGCGGGGGGGCCAACTAGCACAGATACGCAGTATTTT

clone_size: .
d_call: TRBD2
j_call: TRBJ2-1
v_call: TRBV7-9
cdr3_aa: CASSPKRESFYNEQFF
cdr3_nt: TGTGCCAGCAGCCCCAAGCGGGAGTCCTTCTACAATGAGCAGTTCTTC

clone_size: .
d_call: TRBD1
j_call: TRBJ2-7
v_call: TRBV6-1
cdr3_aa: CASSDTGTAYYEQYF
cdr3_nt: TGTGCCAGCAGCGACACCGGGACAGCGTACTACGAGCAGTACTTC

clone_size: .
d_call: TRBD1
j_call: TRBJ2-7
v_call: TRBV6-5
cdr3_aa: CASSGTGSSYEQYF
cdr3_nt: TGTGCCAGCAGTGGGACAGGGAGCTCCTACGAGCAGTACTTC

clone_size: .
d_call: .
j_call: TRBJ2-5
v_call: TRBV19
cdr3_aa: CASSKTGGQETQYF
cdr3_nt: TGTGCCAGTAGTAAAACGGGTGGCCAAGAGACCCAGTACTTC

clone_size: .
d_call: .
j_call: TRBJ2-7
v_call: TRBV5-1
cdr3_aa: CASSWRSAASYEQYF
cdr3_nt: TGCGCCAGCAGCTGGAGAAGCGCCGCCTCCTACGAGCAGTACTTC

clone_size: .
d_call: TRBD2
j_call: TRBJ2-3
v_call: TRBV5-4
cdr3_aa: CASSPSGGSKNTQYF
cdr3_nt: TGTGCCAGCAGTCCTAGCGGGGGGTCAAAGAATACGCAGTATTTT

clone_size: .
d_call: .
j_call: TRBJ2-1
v_call: TRBV10-3
cdr3_aa: CAIRETGYEQFF
cdr3_nt: TGTGCCATCAGGGAGACAGGTTATGAGCAGTTCTTC

clone_size: .
d_call: TRBD2
j_call: TRBJ2-2
v_call: TRBV7-3
cdr3_aa: CASSLNPISSGATGELFF
cdr3_nt: TGTGCCAGCAGCTTAAATCCCATTTCTAGCGGGGCCACCGGGGAGCTGTTTTTT

clone_size: .
d_call: TRBD1
j_call: TRBJ1-3
v_call: TRBV18
cdr3_aa: CASSPTGTGSGNTIYF
cdr3_nt: TGTGCCAGCTCTCCAACCGGGACAGGCTCTGGAAACACCATATATTTT

clone_size: .
d_call: .
j_call: TRBJ1-5
v_call: TRBV5-5
cdr3_aa: CASSLSWGLAQPQHF
cdr3_nt: TGTGCCAGCAGCTTGTCCTGGGGGCTCGCTCAGCCCCAGCATTTT

clone_size: .
d_call: TRBD1
j_call: TRBJ1-2
v_call: TRBV10-2
cdr3_aa: CASRVPGQEVGYTF
cdr3_nt: TGCGCCAGCCGAGTGCCGGGACAGGAGGTGGGCTACACCTTC

clone_size: .
d_call: .
j_call: TRBJ1-5
v_call: TRBV2
cdr3_aa: CASSAGDYSNQPQHF
cdr3_nt: TGTGCCAGCAGTGCAGGAGACTATAGCAATCAGCCCCAGCATTTT

clone_size: .
d_call: TRBD1
j_call: TRBJ1-1
v_call: TRBV7-6
cdr3_aa: CASSHGVRDSDHLGAFF
cdr3_nt: TGTGCCAGCAGCCACGGAGTCCGGGACAGCGATCATCTGGGAGCTTTCTTT

clone_size: .
d_call: TRBD2
j_call: TRBJ2-2
v_call: TRBV10-2
cdr3_aa: CAGGLPNTGELFF
cdr3_nt: TGCGCCGGGGGACTACCGAACACCGGGGAGCTGTTTTTT

clone_size: .
d_call: TRBD2
j_call: TRBJ2-2
v_call: TRBV19
cdr3_aa: CASSQAGITGELFF
cdr3_nt: TGTGCCAGTAGCCAAGCGGGGATCACCGGGGAGCTGTTTTTT

clone_size: .
d_call: .
j_call: TRBJ2-7
v_call: TRBV7-6
cdr3_aa: CASSPQGGVGEQYF
cdr3_nt: TGTGCCAGCAGCCCCCAAGGGGGAGTAGGGGAGCAGTACTTC

clone_size: .
d_call: .
j_call: TRBJ2-7
v_call: TRBV2
cdr3_aa: CASRTDGYEQYF
cdr3_nt: TGTGCCAGCAGGACTGACGGCTACGAGCAGTACTTC

clone_size: .
d_call: TRBD2
j_call: TRBJ2-3
v_call: TRBV7-8
cdr3_aa: CASSQRSGRVVGTDTQYF
cdr3_nt: TGTGCCAGCAGCCAGCGAAGCGGGAGGGTGGTTGGTACAGATACGCAGTATTTT

clone_size: .
d_call: TRBD2
j_call: TRBJ2-1
v_call: TRBV19
cdr3_aa: CASSIGVVYETGRVF
cdr3_nt: TGTGCCAGTAGTATAGGCGTCGTCTACGAGACCGGGAGGGTCTTC

clone_size: .
d_call: .
j_call: TRBJ1-1
v_call: TRBV11-3
cdr3_aa: CASSPGQFFNTEAFF
cdr3_nt: TGTGCCAGCAGCCCAGGACAGTTCTTTAACACTGAAGCTTTCTTT

clone_size: .
d_call: .
j_call: TRBJ2-7
v_call: TRBV2
cdr3_aa: CASSPQGWSSYEQYF
cdr3_nt: TGTGCCAGCAGTCCACAGGGATGGTCCTCCTACGAGCAGTACTTC

clone_size: .
d_call: TRBD1
j_call: TRBJ2-1
v_call: TRBV28
cdr3_aa: CASSTQDRLYNEQFF
cdr3_nt: TGTGCCAGCAGTACACAGGACAGGCTCTACAATGAGCAGTTCTTC

clone_size: .
d_call: .
j_call: TRBJ2-1
v_call: TRBV2
cdr3_aa: CASSDNLLSSYNEQFF
cdr3_nt: TGTGCCAGCAGCGACAACCTCTTAAGCTCCTACAATGAGCAGTTCTTC

clone_size: .
d_call: .
j_call: TRBJ1-5
v_call: TRBV7-2
cdr3_aa: CASSPRGDQPQHF
cdr3_nt: TGTGCCAGCAGCCCTAGGGGTGATCAGCCCCAGCATTTT

clone_size: .
d_call: TRBD1
j_call: TRBJ1-1
v_call: TRBV9
cdr3_aa: CASSSTGTGHTEAFF
cdr3_nt: TGTGCCAGCAGCAGCACCGGGACAGGGCACACTGAAGCTTTCTTT

clone_size: .
d_call: TRBD2
j_call: TRBJ2-5
v_call: TRBV5-1
cdr3_aa: CASSLAGVREGRETQYF
cdr3_nt: TGCGCCAGCAGCTTGGCCGGCGTGCGGGAGGGCCGGGAGACCCAGTACTTC

clone_size: few
d_call: TRBD2
j_call: TRBJ2-7
v_call: TRBV6-1
cdr3_aa: CASSPLAGVTYEQYF
cdr3_nt: TGTGCCAGCAGTCCCCTAGCGGGGGTTACCTACGAGCAGTACTTC

clone_size: .
d_call: .
j_call: TRBJ2-3
v_call: TRBV5-1
cdr3_aa: CASSSGTTTDTQYF
cdr3_nt: TGCGCCAGCAGCTCGGGTACGACCACAGATACGCAGTATTTT

clone_size: .
d_call: .
j_call: TRBJ2-5
v_call: TRBV5-4
cdr3_aa: CASSSQQETQYF
cdr3_nt: TGTGCCAGCAGCTCACAGCAAGAGACCCAGTACTTC

clone_size: .
d_call: TRBD1
j_call: TRBJ1-5
v_call: TRBV16
cdr3_aa: CASSKRTGTNQPQHF
cdr3_nt: TGTGCCAGCAGCAAAAGGACAGGAACTAATCAACCCCAGCATTTT

clone_size: few
d_call: .
j_call: TRBJ2-4
v_call: TRBV7-9
cdr3_aa: CASSPDRTKNIQYF
cdr3_nt: TGTGCCAGCAGTCCTGACAGAACCAAAAACATTCAGTACTTC

clone_size: .
d_call: .
j_call: TRBJ2-6
v_call: TRBV7-9
cdr3_aa: CASSLDKGSRDSWANVLTF
cdr3_nt: TGTGCCAGCAGCTTAGATAAAGGTTCGAGAGACTCTTGGGCCAACGTCCTGACTTTC

clone_size: .
d_call: TRBD1
j_call: TRBJ1-5
v_call: TRBV27
cdr3_aa: CASSSRQGANQPQHF
cdr3_nt: TGTGCCAGCAGTTCAAGACAGGGCGCCAATCAGCCCCAGCATTTT

clone_size: .
d_call: .
j_call: TRBJ1-3
v_call: TRBV6-1
cdr3_aa: CASSEAPSSGNTIYF
cdr3_nt: TGTGCCAGCAGTGAAGCCCCCAGTTCTGGAAACACCATATATTTT

clone_size: .
d_call: .
j_call: TRBJ1-5
v_call: TRBV10-3
cdr3_aa: CATATGTDNQPQHF
cdr3_nt: TGTGCCACAGCAACCGGGACTGACAATCAGCCCCAGCATTTT

clone_size: .
d_call: .
j_call: TRBJ2-5
v_call: TRBV7-6
cdr3_aa: CASSLVGAGGRGETQYF
cdr3_nt: TGTGCCAGCAGCTTAGTCGGGGCCGGAGGGCGCGGGGAGACCCAGTACTTC